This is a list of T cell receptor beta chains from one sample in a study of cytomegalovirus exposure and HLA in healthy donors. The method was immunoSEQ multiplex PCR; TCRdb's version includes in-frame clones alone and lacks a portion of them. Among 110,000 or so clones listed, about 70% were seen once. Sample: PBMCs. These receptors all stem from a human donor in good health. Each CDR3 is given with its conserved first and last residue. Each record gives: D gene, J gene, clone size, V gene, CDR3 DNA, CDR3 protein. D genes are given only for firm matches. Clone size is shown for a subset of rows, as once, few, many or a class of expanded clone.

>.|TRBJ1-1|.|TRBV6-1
TGTGCCAGCAGTTTATGGAACACTGAAGCTTTCTTT
CASSLWNTEAFF
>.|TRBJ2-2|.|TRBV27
TGTGCCAGCAGTTTATCCGTCACCGGGGAGCTGTTTTTT
CASSLSVTGELFF
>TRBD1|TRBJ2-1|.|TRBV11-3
TGTGCCAGCAGGAAACAGGGGACAAATGAGCAGTTCTTC
CASRKQGTNEQFF
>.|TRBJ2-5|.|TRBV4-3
TGCGCCAGCAGCCAATCGCTCCGGGAGACCCAGTACTTC
CASSQSLRETQYF
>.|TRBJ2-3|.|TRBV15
TGTGCCACCAGCAGAGGCCACTCGCGGACAGATACGCAGTATTTT
CATSRGHSRTDTQYF
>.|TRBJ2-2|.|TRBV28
TGTGCCAGCAGGTCGTCCGGGGAGCTGTTTTTT
CASRSSGELFF
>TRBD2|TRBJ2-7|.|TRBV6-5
TGTGCCAGCAGTAACGGACTAGCGGGCCTATACGAGCAGTACTTC
CASSNGLAGLYEQYF
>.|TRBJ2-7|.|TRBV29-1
TGCAGCGCCTCCGGTCCCTTAGAGCAGTACTTC
CSASGPLEQYF
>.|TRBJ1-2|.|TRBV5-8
TGTGCCAGCAGCCCCCGGTCTACTGGTGGCTACACCTTC
CASSPRSTGGYTF
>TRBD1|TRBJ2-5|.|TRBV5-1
TGCGCCAGTGGACAGGGAATTGTCACTAACTCGCCAGAGACCCAGTACTTC
CASGQGIVTNSPETQYF
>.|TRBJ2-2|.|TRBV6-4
TGTGCCAGCAGTGACTTAGCCTGGTCCGGGGAGCTGTTTTTT
CASSDLAWSGELFF
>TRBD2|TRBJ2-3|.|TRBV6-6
TGTGCCAGCATACGGGGGGGCCAAGCGGATACGCAGTATTTT
CASIRGGQADTQYF
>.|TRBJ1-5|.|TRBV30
TGTGCCTGGAGTGTTGCTCTATCGGAGCCCCAGCATTTT
CAWSVALSEPQHF
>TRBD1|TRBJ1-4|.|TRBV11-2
TGTGCCAGCAGCTTAACTACAGGGGCCGTTAATGAAAAACTGTTTTTT
CASSLTTGAVNEKLFF
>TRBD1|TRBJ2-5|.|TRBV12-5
TGTGCTAGTGGTCCTAACCGGGACAGGGGACCCCAAGAGACCCAGTACTTC
CASGPNRDRGPQETQYF
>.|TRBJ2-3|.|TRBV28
TGTGCCAGCATTGAGCGGAACACAGATACGCAGTATTTT
CASIERNTDTQYF
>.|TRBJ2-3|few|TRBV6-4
TGTGCCAGCAGTGAGGGAGACACAGATACGCAGTATTTT
CASSEGDTDTQYF
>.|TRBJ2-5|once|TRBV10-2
TGCGCCAGCAGCCAGAAACAAGAGACCCAGTACTTC
CASSQKQETQYF
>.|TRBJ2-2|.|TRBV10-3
TGTGCCATCAGGGGGGACATCACACACACCGGGGAGCTGTTTTTT
CAIRGDITHTGELFF
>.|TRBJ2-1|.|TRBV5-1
TGCGCCAGCAGCCTGGGGACTCAGAGCTCCTACAATGAGCAGTTCTTC
CASSLGTQSSYNEQFF
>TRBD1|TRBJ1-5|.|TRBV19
TGTGCCAGTATTGGGTTCCGGGACAGTGATAGCAATCAGCCCCAGCATTTT
CASIGFRDSDSNQPQHF
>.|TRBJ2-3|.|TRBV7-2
TGTGCCAGCAGCCCCAGGATATCCACAGATACGCAGTATTTT
CASSPRISTDTQYF
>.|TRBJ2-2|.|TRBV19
TGTGCCAGTAGTATAGACAGGGGAGCCACCGGGGAGCTGTTTTTT
CASSIDRGATGELFF
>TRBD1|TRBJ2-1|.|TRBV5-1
TGCGCCAGCAGACCCGGACAGGGATCCTACAATGAGCAGTTCTTC
CASRPGQGSYNEQFF
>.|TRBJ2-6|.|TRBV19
TGTGCCAGTAGTCCTACAGGAGCTGGGGCCAACGTCCTGACTTTC
CASSPTGAGANVLTF
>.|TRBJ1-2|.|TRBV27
TGTGCCAGCACAAAGAGCGGGACACAATTTTACTATGGCTACACCTTC
CASTKSGTQFYYGYTF
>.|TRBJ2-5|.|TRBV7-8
TGTGCCAGCAGCTTAGATAGGGGTCGCGAGACCCAGTACTTC
CASSLDRGRETQYF
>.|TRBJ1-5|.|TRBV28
TGTGCCAGCAGTTCGCCGATTAGCGGGCCCCAGCATTTT
CASSSPISGPQHF
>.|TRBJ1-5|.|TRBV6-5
TGTGCCAGCAGTTCCCCGGGGGGTCAGCCCCAGCATTTT
CASSSPGGQPQHF
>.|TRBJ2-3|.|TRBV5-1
TGCGCCAGCAGCAGGGGCACAGGGGACTTCACAGATACGCAGTATTTT
CASSRGTGDFTDTQYF
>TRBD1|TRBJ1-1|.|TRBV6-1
TGTGCCAGCAGGCGACAGGGTAGCACTGAAGCTTTCTTT
CASRRQGSTEAFF
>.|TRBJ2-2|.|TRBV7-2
TGTGCCAGCAGCTTAGACGGGAGCGTCCCCGGGGAGCTGTTTTTT
CASSLDGSVPGELFF
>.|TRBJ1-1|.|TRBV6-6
TGTGCCAGCGCCTTTCGGGTAAACACTGAAGCTTTCTTT
CASAFRVNTEAFF
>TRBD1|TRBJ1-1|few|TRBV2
TGTGCCAGCGGGATTACAGGGGACACCTACACTGAAGCTTTCTTT
CASGITGDTYTEAFF
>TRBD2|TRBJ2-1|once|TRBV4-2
TGTGCCAGCAGCCAAGGGGCTAGCGGTAACAATGAGCAGTTCTTC
CASSQGASGNNEQFF
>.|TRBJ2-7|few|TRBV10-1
TGCGCCAGCAGTGAGTATTCTTGGCCAGGGAAAGCCTACGAGCAGTACTTC
CASSEYSWPGKAYEQYF
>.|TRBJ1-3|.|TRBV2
TGTGCCAGCAGTGAACAGAATGGAAACACCATATATTTT
CASSEQNGNTIYF
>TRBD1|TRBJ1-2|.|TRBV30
TGTGCCTGGAGGCGGGGGGGGAGGGGGCGCGATGGCTACACCTTC
CAWRRGGRGRDGYTF
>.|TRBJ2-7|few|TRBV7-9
TGTGCCAGCACCTCGGGGTACCCCCCCTACGAGCAGTACTTC
CASTSGYPPYEQYF
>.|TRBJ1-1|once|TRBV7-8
TGTGCCAGCAGCTTAGGGAGGAACACTGAAGCTTTCTTT
CASSLGRNTEAFF
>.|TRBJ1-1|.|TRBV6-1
TGTGCCAGCGAAAAGCTAACAGGGAGTACTGAAGCTTTCTTT
CASEKLTGSTEAFF